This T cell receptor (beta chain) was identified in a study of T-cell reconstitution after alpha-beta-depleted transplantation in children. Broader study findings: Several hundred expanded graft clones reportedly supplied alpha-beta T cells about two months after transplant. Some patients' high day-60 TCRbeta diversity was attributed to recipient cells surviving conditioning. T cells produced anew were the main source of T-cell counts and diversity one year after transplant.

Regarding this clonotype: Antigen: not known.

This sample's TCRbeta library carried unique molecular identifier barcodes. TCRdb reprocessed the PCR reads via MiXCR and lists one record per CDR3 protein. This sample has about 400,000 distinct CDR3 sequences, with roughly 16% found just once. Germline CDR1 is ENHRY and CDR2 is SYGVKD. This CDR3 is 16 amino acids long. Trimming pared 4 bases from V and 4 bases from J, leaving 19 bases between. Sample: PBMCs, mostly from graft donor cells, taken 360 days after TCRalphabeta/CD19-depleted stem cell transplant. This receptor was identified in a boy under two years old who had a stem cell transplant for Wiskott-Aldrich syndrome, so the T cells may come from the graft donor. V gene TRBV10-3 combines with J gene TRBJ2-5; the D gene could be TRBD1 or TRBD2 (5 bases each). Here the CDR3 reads CAISAELGPGRETQYF. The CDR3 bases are TGTGCCATCAGTGCGGAACTGGGACCCGGGCGAGAGACCCAGTACTTC.